This T cell receptor beta chain was captured by sequencing in a study of cytomegalovirus exposure and HLA in healthy donors. Germline lookup yields CDR1 GTSNPN and CDR2 SVGIG (reference sequence). After removal of 2 bases from V and 12 bases from J, the junction contained 9 bases not matched to a gene. The CDR3 totals 12 residues. In regard to this clone: Its antigen is undetermined.

General study points: TCR beta sequences reportedly predicted most subjects' HLA-A and HLA-B alleles accurately. In a later analysis, TCR beta V- and J-gene trimming was associated with a missense DCLRE1C variant.

Both 60 Vbeta primers and 13 Jbeta primers went into the PCR. The data were produced by immunoSEQ multiplex PCR, yet TCRdb's version contains in-frame clones alone and is incomplete. The sample shows roughly 110,000 clones, 79% of them seen only once. Sequenced input: PBMCs. V and J are TRBV30 and TRBJ2-7; 8 positions agree with TRBD2. This clonotype was sampled from a woman younger than 30 in good health and CMV-seropositive. CDR3 sequence (DNA): TGTGCCTGGAGTTGGACTAGCATGGAGGTGTACTTC. Protein product: CAWSWTSMEVYF.